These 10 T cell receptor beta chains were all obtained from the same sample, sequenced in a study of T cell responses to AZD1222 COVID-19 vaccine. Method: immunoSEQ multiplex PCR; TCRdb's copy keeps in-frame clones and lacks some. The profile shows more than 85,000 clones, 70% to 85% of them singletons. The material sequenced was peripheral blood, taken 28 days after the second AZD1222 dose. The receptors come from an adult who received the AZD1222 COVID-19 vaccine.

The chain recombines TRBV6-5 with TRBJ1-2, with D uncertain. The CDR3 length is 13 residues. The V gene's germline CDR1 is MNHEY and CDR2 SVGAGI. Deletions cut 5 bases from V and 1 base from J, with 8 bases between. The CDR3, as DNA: TGTGCCAGCAGTCCCCAGGTTAACTATGGCTACACCTTC. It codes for CASSPQVNYGYTF.

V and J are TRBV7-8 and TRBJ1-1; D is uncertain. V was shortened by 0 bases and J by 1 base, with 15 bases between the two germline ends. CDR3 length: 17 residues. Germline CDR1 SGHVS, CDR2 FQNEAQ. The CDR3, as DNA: TGTGCCAGCAGCTTAGCAAAACGGGCGCCGGGGAACACTGAAGCTTTCTTT. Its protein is CASSLAKRAPGNTEAFF.

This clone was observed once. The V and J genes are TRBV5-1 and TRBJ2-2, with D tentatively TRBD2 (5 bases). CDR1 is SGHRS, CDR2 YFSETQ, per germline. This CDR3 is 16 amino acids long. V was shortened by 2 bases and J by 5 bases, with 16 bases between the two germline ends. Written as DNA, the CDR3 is TGCGCCAGCAGCTTAAGCGGTTCCTGGGGTACCGGGGAGCTGTTTTTT. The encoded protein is CASSLSGSWGTGELFF.

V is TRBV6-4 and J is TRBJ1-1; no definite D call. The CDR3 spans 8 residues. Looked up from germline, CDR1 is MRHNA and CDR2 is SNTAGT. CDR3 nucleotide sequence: TGTGCTCCCCCCCCCGCTTTCTTT. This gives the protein CAPPPAFF.

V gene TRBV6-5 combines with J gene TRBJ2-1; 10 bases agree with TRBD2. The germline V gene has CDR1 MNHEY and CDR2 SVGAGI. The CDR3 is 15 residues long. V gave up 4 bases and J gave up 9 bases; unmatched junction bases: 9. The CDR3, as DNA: TGTGCCAGCAGTTCAAATCTAGCGGGGGAAATTGAGCAGTTCTTC. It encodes CASSSNLAGEIEQFF.

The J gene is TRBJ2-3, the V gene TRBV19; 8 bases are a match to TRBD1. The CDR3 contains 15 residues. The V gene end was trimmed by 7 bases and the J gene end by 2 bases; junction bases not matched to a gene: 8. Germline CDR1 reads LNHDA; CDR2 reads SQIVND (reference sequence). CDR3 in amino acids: CASTHRDRSTDTQYF. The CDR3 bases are TGTGCCAGTACTCACCGGGACAGGTCCACAGATACGCAGTATTTT.

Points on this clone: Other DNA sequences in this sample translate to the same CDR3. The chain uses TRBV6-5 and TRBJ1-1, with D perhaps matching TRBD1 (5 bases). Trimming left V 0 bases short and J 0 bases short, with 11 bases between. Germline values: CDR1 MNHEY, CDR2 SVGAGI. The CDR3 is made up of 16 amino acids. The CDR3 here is CASSYSAGTVNTEAFF. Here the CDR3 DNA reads TGTGCCAGCAGTTACTCCGCGGGGACGGTGAACACTGAAGCTTTCTTT.

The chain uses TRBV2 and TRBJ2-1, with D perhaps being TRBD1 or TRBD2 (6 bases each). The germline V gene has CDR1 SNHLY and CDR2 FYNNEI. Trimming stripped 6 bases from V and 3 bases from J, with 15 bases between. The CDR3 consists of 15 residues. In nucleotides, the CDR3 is TGTGCCAGCAGGGGGCTGGAGGGGGTCTACAATGAGCAGTTCTTC. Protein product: CASRGLEGVYNEQFF.

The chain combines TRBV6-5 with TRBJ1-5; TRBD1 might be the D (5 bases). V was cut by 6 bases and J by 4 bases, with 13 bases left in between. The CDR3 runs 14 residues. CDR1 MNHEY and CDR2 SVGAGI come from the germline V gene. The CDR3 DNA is TGTGCCAGCAGACAGATCCAGGGTAATCAGCCCCAGCATTTT. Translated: CASRQIQGNQPQHF.

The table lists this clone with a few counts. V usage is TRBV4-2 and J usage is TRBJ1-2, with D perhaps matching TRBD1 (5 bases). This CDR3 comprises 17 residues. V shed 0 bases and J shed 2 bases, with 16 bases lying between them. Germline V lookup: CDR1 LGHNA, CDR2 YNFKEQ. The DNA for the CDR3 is TGTGCCAGCAGCCAAGATGCATTCGAGGGGCGAAACTATGGCTACACCTTC. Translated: CASSQDAFEGRNYGYTF.